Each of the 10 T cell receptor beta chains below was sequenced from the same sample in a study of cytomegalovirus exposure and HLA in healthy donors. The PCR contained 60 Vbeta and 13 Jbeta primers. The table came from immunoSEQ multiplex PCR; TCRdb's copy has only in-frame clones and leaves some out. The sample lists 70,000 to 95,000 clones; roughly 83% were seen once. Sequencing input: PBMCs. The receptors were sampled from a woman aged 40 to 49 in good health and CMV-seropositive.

CDR3 sequence: CASSGGVWSNYGYTF. In nucleotides, the CDR3 is TGTGCCAGCAGCGGGGGAGTGTGGAGTAACTATGGCTACACCTTC. This rearrangement joins TRBV9 to TRBJ1-2, with D hard to call. This CDR3 has 15 amino acids. Germline V CDR1 and CDR2: SGDLS, YYNGEE. Deletions cut 3 bases from V and 1 base from J, with 13 bases between.

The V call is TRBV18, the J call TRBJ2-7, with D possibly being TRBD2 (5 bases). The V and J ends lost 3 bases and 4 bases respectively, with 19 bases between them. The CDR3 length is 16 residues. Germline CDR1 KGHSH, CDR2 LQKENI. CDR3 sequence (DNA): TGTGCCAGCTCACCCCGTGAGGGTCCTAAGATTTACGAGCAGTACTTC. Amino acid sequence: CASSPREGPKIYEQYF.

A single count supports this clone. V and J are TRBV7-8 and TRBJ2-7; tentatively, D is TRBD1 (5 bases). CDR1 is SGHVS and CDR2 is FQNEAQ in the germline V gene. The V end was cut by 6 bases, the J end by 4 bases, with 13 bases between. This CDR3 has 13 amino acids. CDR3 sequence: CASRFTGEYEQYF. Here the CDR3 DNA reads TGTGCCAGCAGATTTACAGGTGAATACGAGCAGTACTTC.

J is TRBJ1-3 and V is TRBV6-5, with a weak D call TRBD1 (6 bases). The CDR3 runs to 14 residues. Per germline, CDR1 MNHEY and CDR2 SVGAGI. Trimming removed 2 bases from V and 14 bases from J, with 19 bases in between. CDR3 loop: CASSYGGRGFPLYF. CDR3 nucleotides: TGTGCCAGCAGTTACGGGGGCAGGGGTTTTCCTTTATATTTT.

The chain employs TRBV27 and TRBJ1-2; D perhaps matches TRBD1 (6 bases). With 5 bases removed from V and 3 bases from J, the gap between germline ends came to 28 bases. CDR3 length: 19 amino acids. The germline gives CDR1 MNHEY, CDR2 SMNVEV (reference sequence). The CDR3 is CASSLYDRDINNGDYGYTF. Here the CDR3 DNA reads TGTGCCAGCAGTCTATATGACCGGGACATAAATAACGGCGACTATGGCTACACCTTC.

The CDR3 sequence: CATSSRDRGLGTNEKLFF. CDR3 nucleotides: TGTGCCACCAGCAGCCGGGACAGGGGGCTAGGCACTAATGAAAAACTGTTTTTT. The rearrangement joins TRBV15 to TRBJ1-4; 12 positions match TRBD1. V was clipped by 3 bases and J by 2 bases; unmatched bases: 7. The V gene's germline CDR1 is LNHNV and CDR2 YYDKDF (reference sequence). CDR3 length: 18 amino acids.

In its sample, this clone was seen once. CDR3 in DNA: TGTGCCAGCAGCCTATCGCGGGCGGAATACAATGAGCAGTTCTTC. Its translation is CASSLSRAEYNEQFF. The rearrangement uses TRBV7-2 and TRBJ2-1, with a possible D match to TRBD2 (5 bases). CDR3 size: 15 residues. V was cut by 5 bases and J by 4 bases, with 15 bases left in between. The V gene's germline CDR1 is SGHTA and CDR2 FQGNSA.

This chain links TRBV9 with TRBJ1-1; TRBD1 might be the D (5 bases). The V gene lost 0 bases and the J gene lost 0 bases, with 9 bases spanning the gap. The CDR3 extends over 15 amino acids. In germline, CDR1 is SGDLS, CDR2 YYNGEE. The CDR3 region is CASSVDGQMNTEAFF. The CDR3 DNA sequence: TGTGCCAGCAGCGTAGATGGACAAATGAACACTGAAGCTTTCTTT.

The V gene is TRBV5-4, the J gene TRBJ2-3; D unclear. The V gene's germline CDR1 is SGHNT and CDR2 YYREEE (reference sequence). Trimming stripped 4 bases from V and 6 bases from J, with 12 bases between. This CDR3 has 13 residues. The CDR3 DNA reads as TGTGCCAGCAGCACTGACACCCGGGATACGCAGTATTTT. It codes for CASSTDTRDTQYF. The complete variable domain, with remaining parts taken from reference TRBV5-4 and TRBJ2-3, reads ETGVTQSPTHLIKTRGQQVTLRCSSQSGHNTVSWYQQALGQGPQFIFQYYREEENGRGNFPPRFSGLQFPNYSSELNVNALELDDSALYLCASSTDTRDTQYFGPGTRLTVL.

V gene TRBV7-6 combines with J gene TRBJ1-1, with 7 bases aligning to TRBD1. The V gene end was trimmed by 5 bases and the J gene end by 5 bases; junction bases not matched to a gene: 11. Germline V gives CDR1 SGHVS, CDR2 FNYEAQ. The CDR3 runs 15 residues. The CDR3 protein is CASSPSTGARTEAFF. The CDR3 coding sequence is TGTGCCAGCAGCCCTTCTACAGGGGCGAGGACTGAAGCTTTCTTT.